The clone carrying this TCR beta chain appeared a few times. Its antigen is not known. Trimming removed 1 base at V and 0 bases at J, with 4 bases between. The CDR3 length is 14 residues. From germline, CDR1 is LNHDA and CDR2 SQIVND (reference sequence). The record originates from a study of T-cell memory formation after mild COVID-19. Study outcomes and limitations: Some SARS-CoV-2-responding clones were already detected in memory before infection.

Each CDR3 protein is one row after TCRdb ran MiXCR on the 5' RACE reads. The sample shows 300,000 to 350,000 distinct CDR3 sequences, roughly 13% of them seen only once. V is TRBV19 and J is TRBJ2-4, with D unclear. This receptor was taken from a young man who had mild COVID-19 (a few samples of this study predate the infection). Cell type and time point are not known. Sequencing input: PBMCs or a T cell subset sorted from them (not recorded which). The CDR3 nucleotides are TGTGCCAGTAGTATAGGACTAGCCAAAAACATTCAGTACTTC. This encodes CASSIGLAKNIQYF.